This T cell receptor beta chain was sequenced for a study of cytomegalovirus exposure and HLA in healthy donors. Study-wide findings and caveats: When a later analysis compared HLA-associated TCR beta chains with equally common others, the HLA-associated chains turned out to be more clonally expanded and to have lower generation probabilities.

CDR3 length equals 14 residues. Per germline, CDR1 MNHEY and CDR2 SVGAGI. Trimming took off 0 bases at V and 8 bases at J, with 13 bases between the two ends. As to this clone: What it binds is unknown.

Primers: 60 Vbeta forward and 13 Jbeta reverse. Only in-frame clones appear in the TCRdb table, and some are missing; sequencing was by immunoSEQ multiplex PCR. The table has 57,000 or so clones, about 71% seen once. The chain has TRBV6-5 and TRBJ1-2; the D gene is possibly TRBD1 (5 bases). This receptor was obtained from a woman in her sixties or seventies in good health and CMV-seropositive. Sequencing used PBMCs. The CDR3 protein is CASSYSLGGAGYTF. For the CDR3, the DNA is TGTGCCAGCAGTTACTCTTTAGGAGGGGCCGGCTACACCTTC.